This TCR beta chain was sequenced in a study of blood T cell repertoires in COVID-19. Looking at the study overall: Whether acute or convalescent, the COVID-19 samples came from the United States, Italy and Spain. T cells, B-cell-depleted T cells, or PBMCs supplied cDNA or gDNA.

Authors' methods: Estimation of nucleated cell counts was performed using reference gene primer amplification. The method was immunoSEQ multiplex PCR; TCRdb's version includes in-frame clones alone and lacks a portion of them. V, J and clone size were drawn from that table, and D and trimming were deduced from the DNA. The sample consists of under 30,000 clones, around 94% of them appearing once. Germline loops: CDR1 MGHRA, CDR2 YSYEKL. Trimming took 1 base from V and 5 from J; bases not matched to a gene: 8. CDR3 length equals 16 residues. The V and J genes are TRBV4-1 and TRBJ2-5; TRBD2 aligns across 9 bases. The clonotype comes from a woman aged 45-65 years with active COVID-19. The sample comprised peripheral blood. CDR3 nucleotides: TGCGCCAGCAGCCAAGTCGCCGCGGGGGGGCGCGAGACCCAGTACTTC. This gives the protein CASSQVAAGGRETQYF.